This entry describes one TCR beta chain. The entry originates in a study of blood T cell repertoires in COVID-19. Clones were read by immunoSEQ multiplex PCR, and TCRdb kept only the in-frame ones, dropping some. The sample yields approximately 240,000 clones, 70% to 90% seen once. The V end lost 0 bases, the J end lost 0 bases, and 6 bases lay between the germline ends. CDR3 size: 14 residues. Germline V lookup: CDR1 SGDLS, CDR2 YYNGEE. Sequencing was performed on peripheral blood. The TCR sequence derives from a woman aged 40-49 years who had recovered from COVID-19. This chain connects TRBV9 to TRBJ2-5; possibly TRBD1 for D (5 bases). The CDR3 nucleotides are TGTGCCAGCAGCGTAGACAGGTACCAAGAGACCCAGTACTTC. Encoded protein: CASSVDRYQETQYF.